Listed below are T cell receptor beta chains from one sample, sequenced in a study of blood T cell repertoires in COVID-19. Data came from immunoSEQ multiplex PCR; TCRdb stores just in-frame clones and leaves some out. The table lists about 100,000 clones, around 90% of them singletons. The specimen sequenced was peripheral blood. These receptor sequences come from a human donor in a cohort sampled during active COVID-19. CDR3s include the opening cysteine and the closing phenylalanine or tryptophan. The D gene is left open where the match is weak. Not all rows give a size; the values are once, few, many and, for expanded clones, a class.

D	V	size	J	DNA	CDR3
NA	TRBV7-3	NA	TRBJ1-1	TGTGCCAGCAGCTTAGGTAGGAACACTGAAGCTTTCTTT	CASSLGRNTEAFF
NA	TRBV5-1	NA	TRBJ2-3	TGCGCCAGCAGCTTGGACGGGAGCACAGATACGCAGTATTTT	CASSLDGSTDTQYF
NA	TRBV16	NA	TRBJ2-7	TGTGCCAGCAGCCCCAGGCCCTACGAGCAGTACTTC	CASSPRPYEQYF
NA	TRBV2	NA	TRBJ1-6	TGTGCCAGCAACCGAAGCCCGACACAGACCTATTCACCCCTCCACTTT	CASNRSPTQTYSPLHF
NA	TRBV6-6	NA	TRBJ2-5	TGTGCCAGCAGAATTGATCAGGGGTTTTTCGAGACCCAGTACTTC	CASRIDQGFFETQYF
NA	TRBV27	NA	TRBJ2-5	TGTGCCAGCAGTTTATCCTTCGACAGGACTCAAGAGACCCAGTACTTC	CASSLSFDRTQETQYF
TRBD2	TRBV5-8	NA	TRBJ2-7	TGTGCCAGCAGCCCCGGTGGGGAGGGGAGGATCCACGAGCAGTACTTC	CASSPGGEGRIHEQYF
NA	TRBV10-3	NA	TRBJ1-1	TGTGCCATCAAGCCAGGCCAGAACACTGAAGCTTTCTTT	CAIKPGQNTEAFF
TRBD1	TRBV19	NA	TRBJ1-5	TGTGCCAGTAGTTGGGGGACAGGGAATCAGCCCCAGCATTTT	CASSWGTGNQPQHF
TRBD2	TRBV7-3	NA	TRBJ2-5	TGTGCCAGCAGCTTAGGCGGGGGGGCCGCCCAAGAGACCCAGTACTTC	CASSLGGGAAQETQYF
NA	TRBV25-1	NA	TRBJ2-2	TGTGCCAGCAGTGGAACGACAGTACCACTGAACACCGGGGAGCTGTTTTTT	CASSGTTVPLNTGELFF
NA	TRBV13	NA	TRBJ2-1	TGTGCCAGCAGCTTAGCATTACAGCCAAATGAGCAGTTCTTC	CASSLALQPNEQFF
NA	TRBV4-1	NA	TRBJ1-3	TGCGCCAGCAGCCAAGGGGGGGAGGGAAACACCATATATTTT	CASSQGGEGNTIYF
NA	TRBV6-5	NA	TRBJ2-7	TGTGCCAGTACAGGGTACTACGAGCAGTACTTC	CASTGYYEQYF
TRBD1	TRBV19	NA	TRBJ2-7	TGTGCCAGTAGTATAGGGGCGGGACAGGGATCCTACGAGCAGTACTTC	CASSIGAGQGSYEQYF
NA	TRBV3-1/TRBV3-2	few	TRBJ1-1	TGTGCCAGCAGCCCCCGGGAACTAAACACTGAAGCTTTCTTT	CASSPRELNTEAFF
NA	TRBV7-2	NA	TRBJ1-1	TGTGCCAGCAGCTTAGGGTGGGGACAAGCGAACACTGAAGCTTTCTTT	CASSLGWGQANTEAFF
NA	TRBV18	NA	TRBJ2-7	TGTGCCAGCTCACTCGGACAGAGTTCCTACGAGCAGTACTTC	CASSLGQSSYEQYF
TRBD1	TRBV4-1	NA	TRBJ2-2	TGCGCCAGCAGCCTGGGACAGGGTCCTAACACCGGGGAGCTGTTTTTT	CASSLGQGPNTGELFF
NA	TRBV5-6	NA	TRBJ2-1	TGTGCCAGCAGCTTGGGAGAGAGCTCCTACAATGAGCAGTTCTTC	CASSLGESSYNEQFF
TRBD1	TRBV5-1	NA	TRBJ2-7	TGCGCCAGCAGCTTGGCCCGGACAGGGAATGCCCTTCCTGGTGGGTACGAGCAGTACTTC	CASSLARTGNALPGGYEQYF
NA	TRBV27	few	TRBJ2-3	TGTGCCAGCAGTTTAGGGGGGGGCAGCACAGATACGCAGTATTTT	CASSLGGGSTDTQYF
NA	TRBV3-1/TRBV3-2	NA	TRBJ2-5	TGTGCCAGCAGCCAAGTTGAGGGAGGCCACCCAAGGGGATACTTC	CASSQVEGGHPRGYF
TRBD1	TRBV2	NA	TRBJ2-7	TGTGCCAGCAGTGCCGGGACAGGGGTCACTTACGAGCAGTACTTC	CASSAGTGVTYEQYF
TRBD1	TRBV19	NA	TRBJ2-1	TGTGCCAGTAGTCACACCGGGACAGGAGTCAATGAGCAGTTCTTC	CASSHTGTGVNEQFF
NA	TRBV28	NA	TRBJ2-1	TGTGCCAGCAGTTTCTTTTACAATGAGCAGTTCTTC	CASSFFYNEQFF
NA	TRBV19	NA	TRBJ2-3	TGTGCCAGTAGCCCCCTTAGGGCAGGGGAAGATACGCAGTATTTT	CASSPLRAGEDTQYF
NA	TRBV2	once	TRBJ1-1	TGTGCCAGCAGGGGAGAAGAGTACACTGAAGCTTTCTTT	CASRGEEYTEAFF
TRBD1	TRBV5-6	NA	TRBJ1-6	TGTGCCAGCAGCCTGACAGGGGTCGGTGATTCACCCCTCCACTTT	CASSLTGVGDSPLHF
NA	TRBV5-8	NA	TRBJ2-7	TGTGCCAGCAGCCTGACAGGTACTTCTGACGAGCAGTACTTC	CASSLTGTSDEQYF
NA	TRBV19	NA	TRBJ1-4	TGTGCCAGTAGTAACAATCCGGGAGCCTTCAATGAAAAACTGTTTTTT	CASSNNPGAFNEKLFF
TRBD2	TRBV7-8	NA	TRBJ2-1	TGTGCCAGCAGCTTAGGGGCTAGCGGGCCGGGAGGTGAGCAGTTCTTC	CASSLGASGPGGEQFF